The text below deals with one T cell receptor beta chain. Germline-derived CDR1 and CDR2 are MDHEN and SYDVKM. The CDR3 sequence is 17 residues long. V dropped 4 bases and J dropped 6; count of bases not matched to a gene: 17. This specimen belongs to a study of blood T cell repertoires in COVID-19. The overall study: Researchers got acute and convalescent COVID-19 samples from the United States, Italy and Spain.

Under the authors' procedure: By means of reference gene primer amplification, nucleated cell counts were estimated. Sequencing was performed with immunoSEQ multiplex PCR; in TCRdb, only in-frame clones are kept and a portion is missing. The DNA was the basis for D and trimming; V, J and clone size are from that table. The sample yields about 180,000 clones, roughly 85% seen once. Study members were between about 18 and 90 years old and lived in 24 US regions. Clinical histories supplied by participants themselves formed the basis of cohort assignment. This TCR derives from a middle-aged man who had recovered from COVID-19. Sample: PBMCs or T cells enriched from blood (not recorded which). The gene calls are TRBV28 and TRBJ2-7; 8 nucleotides align to TRBD1. The CDR3 sequence is CASSYKDRELLEPEQYF. CDR3 DNA sequence: TGTGCCAGCAGTTATAAGGACAGGGAACTCCTTGAACCCGAGCAGTACTTC.